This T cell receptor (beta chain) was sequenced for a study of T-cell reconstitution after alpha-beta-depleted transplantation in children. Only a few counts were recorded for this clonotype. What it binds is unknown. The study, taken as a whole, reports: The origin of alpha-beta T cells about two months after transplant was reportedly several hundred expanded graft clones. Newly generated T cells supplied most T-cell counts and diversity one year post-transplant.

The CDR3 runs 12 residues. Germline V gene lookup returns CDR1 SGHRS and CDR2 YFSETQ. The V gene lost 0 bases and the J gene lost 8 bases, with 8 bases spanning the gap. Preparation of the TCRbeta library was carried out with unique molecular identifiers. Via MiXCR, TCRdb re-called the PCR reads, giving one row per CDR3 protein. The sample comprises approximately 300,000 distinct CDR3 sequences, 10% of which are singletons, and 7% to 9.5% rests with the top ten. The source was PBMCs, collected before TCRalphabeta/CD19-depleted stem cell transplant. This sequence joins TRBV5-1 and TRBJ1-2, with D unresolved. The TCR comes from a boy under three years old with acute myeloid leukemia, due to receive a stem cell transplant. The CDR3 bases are TGCGCCAGCAGCTTGGAAACATCGGGCTACACCTTC. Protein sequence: CASSLETSGYTF.